The clone carrying this TCR beta chain was observed a single time. The antigen is unknown. While CD8+ and CD4+ T cells were isolated negatively, TEMRA cells were enriched by FACS. Trimming pared 3 bases from V and 2 bases from J, leaving 11 bases between. The CDR3 runs to 14 residues. This entry is derived from a study of CD8 T cells in Susac syndrome. RNA amounts of 0.5 to 1 ug underwent reverse transcription with random hexamers. TCRdb called the immunoSEQ multiplex PCR reads again in MiXCR, with one record for every CDR3 protein. The sample has under 150,000 distinct CDR3 sequences, over 80% seen once. Findings and caveats of the study: An acknowledgment was made by the study that its TCR sequencing and HLA analysis involved relatively few individuals.

The sample comprised CD8+ T cells from PBMCs. The clonotype originates from a human donor with multiple sclerosis. This chain uses TRBV12-3 or TRBV12-4 with TRBJ2-7, with D perhaps TRBD1 (6 bases). The CDR3 DNA is TGTGCCAGCAGTTTGACGGACAGAGCCTACGAGCAGTACTTC. Translated, it gives CASSLTDRAYEQYF.